This entry describes one T cell receptor beta chain. Its antigen is as yet unknown. The data derive from a study of breast tumors, draining lymph nodes, adjacent tissues. Overall study findings and caveats: Most tumor T cells seemingly derive from lymph node, then expand in tumor.

Germline V gives CDR1 MNHEY, CDR2 SVGAGI. The V gene lost 0 bases and the J gene lost 2 bases, with 8 bases spanning the gap. The CDR3 length is 16 residues. TCRdb called the multiplex PCR reads again in MiXCR, with one record for every CDR3 protein. The sample yields some 31,000 distinct CDR3 sequences, under 80% seen once. The genes are TRBV6-5 and TRBJ1-6, with D unresolved. Sequencing input: breast tumor tissue. The clonotype was recovered from a female donor with breast cancer. Some clones in this sample may be carry-over from other donors' samples. The CDR3 nucleotides read TGTGCCAGCAGTTACTCCGTCCGGACCTATAATTCACCCCTCCACTTT. It encodes CASSYSVRTYNSPLHF.